This TCR beta chain originates from a study of T cells after yellow fever vaccination. On the study more broadly: Preparation used SMART-Seq v4 Ultra Low Input for the low-cell-number fractions.

A process of 5'RACE template switching, which added a universal primer site and UMIs, was used to make TCR cDNA. TCRdb analysed the 5' RACE reads with MiXCR anew, one entry per CDR3 protein. The sample has 350,000 or so distinct CDR3 sequences; roughly 8.3% are singletons. Per the germline V gene, CDR1 is SGHRS and CDR2 is YFSETQ. V was cut by 5 bases and J by 2 bases, with 6 bases left in between. The CDR3 runs 12 residues. This clonotype was observed many times. Its target is unknown. Study-level points and caveats: The secondary response showed a weaker magnitude and a faster peak, day 5 versus 15. Booster samples showed a return of most primary-vaccination clones (roughly 96% CD4, over 70% CD8).

The chain carries TRBV5-1 and TRBJ2-3; TRBD2 is a possible D gene (5 bases). This TCR was sampled from a man between 18 and 35 years old who received the YFV17D yellow fever vaccine. Sequences were derived from PBMCs, sampled more than 40 days after the first yellow fever vaccination. Written as DNA, the CDR3 is TGCGCCAGCAGAGCGGCCACAGATACGCAGTATTTT. This gives the protein CASRAATDTQYF.